This T cell receptor (beta chain) is from a study of cytomegalovirus exposure and HLA in healthy donors. The germline gives CDR1 SNHLY, CDR2 FYNNEI. The CDR3 runs to 13 residues. V lost 8 bases, J lost 9 bases, and 9 bases stayed unmatched. Turning to this clone: Its antigen is unknown.

Study findings and constraints: An ancestry cluster, one associated with Asian ancestry, reportedly showed fewer N-insertions than the 666-donor mean in a later analysis. HLA restriction was apparent for most CMV-associated TCR beta chains in a later analysis. Altogether, some 160 TCR beta chains were recorded as cytomegalovirus-associated. Per a prior analysis, the majority of TCR beta V segments were productive roughly 90% or roughly 30% of the time.

13 Jbeta primers and 60 Vbeta primers were used for the PCR. Generated by immunoSEQ multiplex PCR, the TCRdb table keeps only in-frame clones and is missing some. The table lists about 94,000 clones, about 80% of them singletons, with approximately 0.83% in the top ten. Sequencing input: PBMCs. This TCR was sampled from an older woman in good health and CMV-seronegative. The rearrangement links TRBV2 to TRBJ2-1, with TRBD2 matching over 8 bases. CDR3: CASSQLAEIEQFF. As DNA, the CDR3 is TGTGCCAGCTCCCAACTAGCGGAGATTGAGCAGTTCTTC.